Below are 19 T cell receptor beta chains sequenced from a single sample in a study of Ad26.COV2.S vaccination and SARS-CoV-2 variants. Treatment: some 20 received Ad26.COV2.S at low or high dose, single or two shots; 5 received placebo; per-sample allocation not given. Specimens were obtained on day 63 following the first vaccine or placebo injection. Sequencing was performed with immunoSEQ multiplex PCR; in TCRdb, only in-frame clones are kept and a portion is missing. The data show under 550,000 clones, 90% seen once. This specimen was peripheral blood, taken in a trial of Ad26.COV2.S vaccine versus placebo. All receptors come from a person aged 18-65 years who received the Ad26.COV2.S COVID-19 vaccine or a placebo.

CDR3: CASSIHMVTEQYF. DNA of the CDR3: TGTGCCAGTAGTATCCACATGGTAACCGAGCAGTACTTC. V and J are TRBV19 and TRBJ2-7; D remains ambiguous. Trimming pared 3 bases from V and 6 bases from J, leaving 12 bases between. This CDR3 has 13 amino acids. Germline V gene lookup returns CDR1 LNHDA and CDR2 SQIVND (reference sequence).

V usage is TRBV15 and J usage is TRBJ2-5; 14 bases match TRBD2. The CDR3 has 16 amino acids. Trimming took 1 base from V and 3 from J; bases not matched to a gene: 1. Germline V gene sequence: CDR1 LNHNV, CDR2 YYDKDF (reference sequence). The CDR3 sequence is CATSRGGLAGEETQYF. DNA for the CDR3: TGTGCCACCAGCAGAGGGGGACTAGCGGGAGAAGAGACCCAGTACTTC.

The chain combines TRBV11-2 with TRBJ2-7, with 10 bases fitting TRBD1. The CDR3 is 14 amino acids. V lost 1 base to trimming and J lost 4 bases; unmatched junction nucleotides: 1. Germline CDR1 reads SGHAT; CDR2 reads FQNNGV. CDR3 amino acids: CASSLGTGGYEQYF. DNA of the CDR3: TGTGCCAGCAGCTTAGGGACAGGGGGTTACGAGCAGTACTTC.

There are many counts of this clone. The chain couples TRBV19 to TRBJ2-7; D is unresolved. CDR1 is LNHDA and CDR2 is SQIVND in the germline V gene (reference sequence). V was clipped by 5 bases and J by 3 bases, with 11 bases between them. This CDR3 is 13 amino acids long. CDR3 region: CASSSGGDYEQYF. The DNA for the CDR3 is TGTGCCAGTAGTTCAGGCGGAGACTACGAGCAGTACTTC.

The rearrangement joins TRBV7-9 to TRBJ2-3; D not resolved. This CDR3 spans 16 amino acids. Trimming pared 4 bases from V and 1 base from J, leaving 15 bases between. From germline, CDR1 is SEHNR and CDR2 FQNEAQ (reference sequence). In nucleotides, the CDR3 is TGTGCCAGCAGCTCACCGAGAGCCCCGGGCACAGATACGCAGTATTTT. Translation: CASSSPRAPGTDTQYF.

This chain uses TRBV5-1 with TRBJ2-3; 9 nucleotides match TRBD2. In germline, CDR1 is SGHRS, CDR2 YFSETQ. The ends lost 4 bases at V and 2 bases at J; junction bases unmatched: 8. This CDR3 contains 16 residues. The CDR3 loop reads CASSPGLARVTDTQYF. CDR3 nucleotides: TGCGCCAGCAGCCCCGGACTAGCGAGGGTCACAGATACGCAGTATTTT.

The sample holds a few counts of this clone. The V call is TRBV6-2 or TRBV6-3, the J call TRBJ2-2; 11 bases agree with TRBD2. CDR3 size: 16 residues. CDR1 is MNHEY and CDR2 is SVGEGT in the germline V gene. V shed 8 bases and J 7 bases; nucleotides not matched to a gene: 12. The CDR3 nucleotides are TGTGCCAGCTGCCTTACGACTAGCGGGAAAGGCGGGGAGCTGTTTTTT. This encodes CASCLTTSGKGGELFF.

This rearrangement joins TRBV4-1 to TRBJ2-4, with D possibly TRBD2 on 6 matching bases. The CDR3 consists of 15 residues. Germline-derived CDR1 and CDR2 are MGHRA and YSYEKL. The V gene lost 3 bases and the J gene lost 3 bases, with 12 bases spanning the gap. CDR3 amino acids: CASSHGGSVKNIQYF. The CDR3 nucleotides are TGCGCCAGCAGCCACGGGGGTAGCGTCAAAAACATTCAGTACTTC.

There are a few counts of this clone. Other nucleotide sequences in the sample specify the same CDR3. The DNA for the CDR3 is TGTGCCAGCAGTTTATCGGGACAGGGGCGATACGAGCAGTACTTC. Residues: CASSLSGQGRYEQYF. The V and J genes are TRBV28 and TRBJ2-7; TRBD1 aligns across 10 bases. This CDR3 contains 15 residues. With V trimmed by 1 base and J by 4 bases, 4 bases remained unmatched. CDR1 is MDHEN and CDR2 is SYDVKM in the germline V gene.

Here the CDR3 reads CASSGRGQGNTGELFF. The DNA for the CDR3 is TGTGCCAGCAGTGGCCGGGGACAGGGGAACACCGGGGAGCTGTTTTTT. The J gene is TRBJ2-2, the V gene TRBV25-1; 9 bases fit TRBD1. Germline loops: CDR1 MGHDK, CDR2 SYGVNS. There are 16 residues in the CDR3. The J segment lost 1 base and the V segment lost 4 bases, leaving 4 bases of the junction unmatched.

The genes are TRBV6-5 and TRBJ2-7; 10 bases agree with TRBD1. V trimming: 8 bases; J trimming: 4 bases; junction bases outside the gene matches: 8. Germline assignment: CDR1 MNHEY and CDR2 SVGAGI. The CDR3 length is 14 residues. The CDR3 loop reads CASQPGQGFYEQYF. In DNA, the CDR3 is TGTGCCAGCCAACCGGGACAGGGGTTTTACGAGCAGTACTTC.

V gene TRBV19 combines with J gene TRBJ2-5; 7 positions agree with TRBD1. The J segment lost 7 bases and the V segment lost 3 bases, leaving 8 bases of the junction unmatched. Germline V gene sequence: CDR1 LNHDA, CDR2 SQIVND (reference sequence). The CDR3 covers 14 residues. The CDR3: CASSIPNRGGTQYF. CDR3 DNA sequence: TGTGCCAGTAGTATCCCAAACAGGGGTGGGACCCAGTACTTC.

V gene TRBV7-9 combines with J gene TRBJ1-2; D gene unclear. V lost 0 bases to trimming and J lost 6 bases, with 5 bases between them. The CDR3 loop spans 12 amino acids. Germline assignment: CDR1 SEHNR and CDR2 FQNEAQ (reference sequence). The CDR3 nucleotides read TGTGCCAGCAGCTTAGCGAGGGATGGCTACACCTTC. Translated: CASSLARDGYTF.

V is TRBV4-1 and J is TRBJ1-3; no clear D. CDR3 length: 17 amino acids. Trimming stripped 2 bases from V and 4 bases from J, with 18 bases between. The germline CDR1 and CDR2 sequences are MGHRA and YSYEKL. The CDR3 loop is CASSQTQSGEEGNTIYF. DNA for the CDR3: TGCGCCAGCAGCCAAACCCAGAGTGGAGAGGAAGGAAACACCATATATTTT.

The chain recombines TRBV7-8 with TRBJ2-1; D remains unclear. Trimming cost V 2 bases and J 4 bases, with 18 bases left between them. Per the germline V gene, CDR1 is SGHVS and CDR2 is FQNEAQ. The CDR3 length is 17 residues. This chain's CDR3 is CASSLYRRIGPYNEQFF. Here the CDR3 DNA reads TGTGCCAGCAGCTTATATAGGCGAATCGGCCCTTACAATGAGCAGTTCTTC.

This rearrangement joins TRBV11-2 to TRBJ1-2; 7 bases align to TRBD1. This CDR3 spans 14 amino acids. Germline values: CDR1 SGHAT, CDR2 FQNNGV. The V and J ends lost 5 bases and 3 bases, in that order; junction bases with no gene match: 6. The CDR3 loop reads CASSPTGTYYGYTF. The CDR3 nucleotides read TGTGCCAGCAGCCCGACAGGGACATACTATGGCTACACCTTC.

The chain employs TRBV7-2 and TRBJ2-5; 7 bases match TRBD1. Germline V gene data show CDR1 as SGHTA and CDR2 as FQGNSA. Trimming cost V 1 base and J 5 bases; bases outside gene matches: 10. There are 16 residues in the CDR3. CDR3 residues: CASSLVVGQQLETQYF. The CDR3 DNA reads TGTGCCAGCAGCTTAGTGGTGGGACAGCAATTGGAGACCCAGTACTTC.

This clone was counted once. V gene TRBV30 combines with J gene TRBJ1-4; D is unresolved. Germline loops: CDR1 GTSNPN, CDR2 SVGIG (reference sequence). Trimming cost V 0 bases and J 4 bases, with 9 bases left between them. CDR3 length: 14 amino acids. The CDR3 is CAWSVQGLNEKLFF. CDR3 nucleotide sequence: TGTGCCTGGAGTGTACAAGGACTTAATGAAAAACTGTTTTTT.

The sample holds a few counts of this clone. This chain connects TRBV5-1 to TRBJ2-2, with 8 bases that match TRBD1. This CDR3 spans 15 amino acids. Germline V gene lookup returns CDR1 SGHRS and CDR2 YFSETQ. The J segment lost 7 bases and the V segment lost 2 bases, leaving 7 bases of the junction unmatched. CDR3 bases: TGCGCCAGCAGCTTCGGACAGGGCGTAGGCGGGGAGCTGTTTTTT. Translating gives CASSFGQGVGGELFF. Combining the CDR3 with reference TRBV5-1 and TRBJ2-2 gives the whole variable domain KAGVTQTPRYLIKTRGQQVTLSCSPISGHRSVSWYQQTPGQGLQFLFEYFSETQRNKGNFPGRFSGRQFSNSRSEMNVSTLELGDSALYLCASSFGQGVGGELFFGEGSRLTVL.